Below, 5 T cell receptor beta chains from the same sample are listed, as sequenced in a study of spatial heterogeneity in lung cancer (dated by TCRdb to the late 2010s). General conclusions and limits of the study: A correlation was observed between the number of expanded intratumoral alpha and beta TCRs and the tumor nonsynonymous mutation count.

The sample's time point, from its label and the paper: sample taken at primary tumor resection. These receptors are not linked to any known antigen. The library was generated by 5' RACE. Sequenced on a NextSeq 500. Clones were called with MiXCR by TCRdb after fastp trimmed the public reads at Q25, and only in-frame beta chains were retained. Records with the same CDR3 protein are collapsed into one entry carrying the most frequent genes and DNA. The sample records more than 2,500 distinct CDR3 sequences, roughly 18% of which are singletons. The ten largest clones add up to around 13% of the sample. The source material was lung tumor tissue, sampled at surgery. Every receptor here comes from a male donor with early-stage non-small cell lung cancer.

This clonotype appeared many times. V gene TRBV2 combines with J gene TRBJ2-7; D is ambiguous. CDR3 length: 16 residues. Looked up from germline, CDR1 is SNHLY and CDR2 is FYNNEI. With 4 bases removed from V and 6 bases from J, the gap between germline ends came to 22 bases. CDR3 in amino acids: CASSASIGRVRSEQYF. In DNA form, the CDR3 reads TGTGCCAGCAGTGCGTCTATTGGACGGGTCCGGAGCGAGCAGTACTTC.

The chain combines TRBV12-3 or TRBV12-4 with TRBJ1-3; TRBD1 is a possible D gene (5 bases). CDR3 length: 15 residues. Deletions cut 6 bases from V and 2 bases from J, with 14 bases between. The chain's CDR3 is CASRPQGGTGNTIYF. Written as DNA, the CDR3 is TGTGCCAGCAGACCCCAGGGTGGGACTGGAAACACCATATATTTT.

By share of the sample, this clonotype is large. The J gene is TRBJ2-1, the V gene TRBV19; D tentatively reads TRBD1 or TRBD2 (5 bases each). V lost 6 bases and J lost 6, with 18 bases in between. The CDR3 contains 15 residues. Germline CDR1 LNHDA, CDR2 SQIVND (reference sequence). The CDR3 bases are TGTGCCAGTAGCCCCTCCGGGACCAGACCCAATGAGCAGTTCTTC. As protein: CASSPSGTRPNEQFF.

The table lists this clonotype with a few counts. This rearrangement joins TRBV12-3 or TRBV12-4 to TRBJ2-1; weak D call: TRBD1 (6 bases). The V and J ends lost 6 bases and 5 bases respectively, with 14 bases between them. The CDR3 runs to 14 residues. DNA for the CDR3: TGTGCCAGCAGCCCCGCAGGGGTTGACAATGAGCAGTTCTTC. Encoded protein: CASSPAGVDNEQFF.

J is TRBJ2-1 and V is TRBV9; TRBD1 agrees at 10 bases. This CDR3 spans 15 amino acids. The V segment lost 3 bases and the J segment 3 bases; nucleotides outside the gene matches: 3. Germline V gene data show CDR1 as SGDLS and CDR2 as YYNGEE. CDR3 in amino acids: CASSERDRGYNEQFF. The CDR3, as DNA: TGTGCCAGCAGCGAGCGGGACAGGGGCTACAATGAGCAGTTCTTC.